This is a list of T cell receptor beta chains from one sample in a study of CD8 T cells in ankylosing spondylitis. TCRdb re-called the 5' RACE reads through MiXCR, storing one row per CDR3 protein. This sample yields 350,000 to 550,000 distinct CDR3 sequences, of which 20% to 30% are seen a single time; over 0.8% belongs to the top ten. The sample taken for sequencing was blood, either unsorted or a sorted T cell fraction (not recorded which). The receptors derive from a male donor with ankylosing spondylitis. Each CDR3 is given with its conserved first and last residue. D genes are given only for firm matches. Size tells how often a clone was seen (once, few, many) or the class of an expanded clone, and some rows leave it out.

-	TRBD1	TRBV18	TRBJ1-4	17	TGTGCCAGCTCACCACCCAGACAGGGGGCGACTAATGAAAAACTGTTTTTT	CASSPPRQGATNEKLFF
-	TRBD1	TRBV20-1	TRBJ1-2	13	TGCAGTGCTCAGGACAGGGGATATGGGGGCTACACCTTC	CSAQDRGYGGYTF
many	TRBD2	TRBV29-1	TRBJ2-1	13	TGCAGCGGGACTAGCGGGAGCTACAATGAGCAGTTCTTC	CSGTSGSYNEQFF
-	-	TRBV12-3/TRBV12-4	TRBJ1-1	15	TGTGCCAGCAGTTTATGGCAGGGCCCGAACACTGAAGCTTTCTTT	CASSLWQGPNTEAFF
-	TRBD1	TRBV15	TRBJ2-7	15	TGTGCCACCAGCAGCAATCCGGGACAGGGATACGAGCAGTACTTC	CATSSNPGQGYEQYF
few	TRBD2	TRBV15	TRBJ2-1	14	TGTGCCACCCTTTCCGGGCTAGCGGGCAATGAGCAGTTCTTC	CATLSGLAGNEQFF
few	-	TRBV12-3/TRBV12-4	TRBJ2-2	14	TGTGCCAGCATCCAAGGGCTGAACACCGGGGAGCTGTTTTTT	CASIQGLNTGELFF
few	TRBD1	TRBV10-3	TRBJ2-2	16	TGTGCCATCTCCGGATCGACAGGGGAAAACACCGGGGAGCTGTTTTTT	CAISGSTGENTGELFF
-	-	TRBV7-2	TRBJ2-2	13	TGTGCCAGCAGCGAAAGGAACACCGGGGAGCTGTTTTTT	CASSERNTGELFF
few	TRBD2	TRBV24-1	TRBJ2-1	13	TGTGCCACCAGTGGACTAGCGTTTAATGAGCAGTTCTTC	CATSGLAFNEQFF
-	-	TRBV3-1	TRBJ1-5	14	TGTGCCAGCAGCCAAGTGCAGTCGGGCCAGCCCCAGCATTTT	CASSQVQSGQPQHF
few	-	TRBV20-1	TRBJ2-7	15	TGCAGTGCCCCCGTTATGGACATAGCACTCTACGAGCAGTACTTC	CSAPVMDIALYEQYF
few	-	TRBV7-2	TRBJ2-3	15	TGTGCCAGCAGCTTAGGGGGGGCAGGGCGGGATACGCAGTATTTT	CASSLGGAGRDTQYF
-	-	TRBV6-1	TRBJ2-3	15	TGTGCCAGCAGTGAAATAGGCCACCTTACAGATACGCAGTATTTT	CASSEIGHLTDTQYF
-	TRBD1	TRBV25-1	TRBJ2-4	15	TGTGCCAGCAGTGCGGGACAGGGGGGCAAAAACATTCAGTACTTC	CASSAGQGGKNIQYF
-	TRBD1	TRBV20-1	TRBJ1-1	16	TGCAGTGCACGTACAGGGGGAACGAACTCGGGCACTGAAGCTTTCTTT	CSARTGGTNSGTEAFF
-	-	TRBV5-1	TRBJ1-1	13	TGCGCCAGCACAATGCGGGACAACACTGAAGCTTTCTTT	CASTMRDNTEAFF
-	-	TRBV20-1	TRBJ2-7	14	TGCAGTGCTAGAGATAGTCGCATCCGATACGAGCAGTACTTC	CSARDSRIRYEQYF
-	TRBD2	TRBV2	TRBJ2-1	15	TGTGCCAGCGGGCGGGAGCTCAGCTCCTACAATGAGCAGTTCTTC	CASGRELSSYNEQFF
few	TRBD1	TRBV6-2/TRBV6-3	TRBJ1-4	20	TGTGCCAGCAGTCCCCTCCGGGACAGGGGGATTTCGCGGCTAGATGAAAAACTGTTTTTT	CASSPLRDRGISRLDEKLFF
few	TRBD1	TRBV12-3/TRBV12-4	TRBJ1-3	19	TGTGCCAGCAGGGGGACAGGAAGACACACACCTCACTCTGGAAACACCATATATTTT	CASRGTGRHTPHSGNTIYF
-	TRBD1	TRBV11-1	TRBJ1-1	16	TGTGCCAGCAGCTTAGACGGGGGACAGGGTAAAACTGAAGCTTTCTTT	CASSLDGGQGKTEAFF
-	-	TRBV3-1	TRBJ2-1	14	TGTGCCAGCAGCCAAGATGTAGACTACAATGAGCAGTTCTTC	CASSQDVDYNEQFF
few	TRBD2	TRBV5-1	TRBJ2-7	14	TGCGCCAGCAGTTCCGGGACTAGCTTCGGCGAGCAGTACTTC	CASSSGTSFGEQYF
-	TRBD2	TRBV15	TRBJ2-1	13	TGTGCCACCAGTACTAGCGGGAGCAGTGAGCAGTTCTTC	CATSTSGSSEQFF
-	TRBD1	TRBV7-9	TRBJ1-3	16	TGTGCCAGCAGCCTACCTACAGGGGGCGCTGGAAACACCATATATTTT	CASSLPTGGAGNTIYF
few	-	TRBV5-1	TRBJ2-2	13	TGTGCCAGCAGTCAGGGGAACACCGGGGAGCTGTTTTTT	CASSQGNTGELFF
few	-	TRBV6-1	TRBJ1-5	11	TGTGCCAGCGGGGAGGGACATGCCCAGCATTTT	CASGEGHAQHF
few	-	TRBV5-1	TRBJ2-1	15	TGCGCCAGCAGTTGGGGGACCTTCTCCTACAATGAGCAGTTCTTC	CASSWGTFSYNEQFF
many	-	TRBV12-5	TRBJ1-5	14	TGTGCTAGTGGTTTACAGGCGGGCAATCAGCCCCAGCATTTT	CASGLQAGNQPQHF
-	TRBD1	TRBV5-1	TRBJ2-2	14	TGCGCCAGCAGCTTGCGACAGGGGGCCGGGGAGCTGTTTTTT	CASSLRQGAGELFF
few	-	TRBV6-2/TRBV6-3	TRBJ1-6	13	TGTGCCAGCGCGAACCGGGGTTGGTCACCCCTCCACTTT	CASANRGWSPLHF
few	-	TRBV5-1	TRBJ1-1	14	TGCGCCAGCAGCTTGGGTCCAGAGAACACTGAAGCTTTCTTT	CASSLGPENTEAFF